Listed here is a single T cell receptor (beta chain). This entry is derived from a study of CD8 T cells in Susac syndrome. When the RNA was reverse transcribed, random hexamers were used with an input of 0.5 to 1 ug. Each CDR3 protein is one row after TCRdb ran MiXCR on the immunoSEQ multiplex PCR reads. The profile shows about 200,000 distinct CDR3 sequences, roughly 95% of them singletons. Germline CDR1 reads LNHDA; CDR2 reads SQIVND (reference sequence). The CDR3 spans 12 residues. Trimming removed 3 bases at V and 4 bases at J, with 4 bases between. The chain is built from TRBV19 and TRBJ2-1; D remains unclear. Sequences were obtained from CD4+ T cells from PBMCs. This receptor was taken from a human donor in good health. The CDR3 nucleotides are TGTGCCAGTAGTATGCCATACAATGAGCAGTTCTTC. Its protein is CASSMPYNEQFF.